This T cell receptor beta chain was identified during a study of identical twins (dated by TCRdb to the mid-2010s). Looking at the study overall: The study deep-sequenced TCR alpha and beta repertoires from monozygotic twins, unrelated adults of various ages and cord blood to test whether fetal clonotypes persist. To rule out contamination, replicate twin experiments were performed at different times with different library preparation protocols.

The library was generated by 5' RACE. Sequencing used an Illumina HiSeq 2000. A universal primer binding site was added through template switching, and the final cDNA carried a unique molecular identifier so that TCR cDNA molecules could be counted accurately. Specific primers in the conserved constant-segment region were used to synthesize first-strand cDNA for TCR alpha and beta chains. To control for contamination, each cDNA library was double barcoded with a SMART-Mk sample barcode plus Illumina barcodes. Two successive PCR steps introduced TruSeq adapter sequences along with Illumina sample barcodes. The Illumina HiSeq platform was used with custom primers to sequence TCR alpha and beta cDNA libraries. The study's own analysis went as follows. MiGEC was used to process raw reads and extract unique molecular identifiers, and MiXCR was used to find CDR3 positions. Recombination models were inferred per individual with the repgenHMM and IGoR tools using an EM algorithm. Shared clonotypes were analyzed with the tcR package in R, and sharing was normalized by the product of cloneset sizes. Out-of-frame nonproductive sequences were analyzed to study raw recombination free of thymic and clonal selection effects. TCRdb ran its own pipeline on the public reads, namely fastp trimming at Q25 and MiXCR clone calling, and kept in-frame beta chains. Each entry merges the rows of one CDR3 protein and shows their most common DNA and genes. The V and J calls come from TCRdb's annotation, not from the publication. Recorded for this sample are approximately 470,000 distinct CDR3 sequences; around 14% of them occurred a single time. About 0.52% of the sample is taken by the ten largest.

From the cysteine up to the phenylalanine, the CDR3 has a length of 16 residues. Only CDR3 DNA is held: 48 bases, read in frame from base 1. CDR1 and CDR2, looked up from the germline V gene (reference sequence), are LNHDA and SQIVND. Trimmed from V: 4 bases; trimmed from J: 5 bases; junction bases lacking a gene match: 11. Overall study results and their limits: Compared with coincidental sharing between unrelated individuals, out-of-frame TCR alpha sequences shared between twins showed an excess of sequences with low generation probability. A weaker excess of twin sharing was found in beta out-of-frame sequences because the signal-to-noise ratio was lowered by fewer shared sequences. Because the same donors could not be followed over many years, the conclusions relied on cross-sectional statistical analysis. Invariant T cells such as MAIT and iNKT could partly confound zero-insertion analyses, although diverse VJ usage argued against such confounding for most clonotypes. Abundant cord blood beta clonotypes carried fewer insertions; young adult naive repertoires showed a weaker similar trend, while memory repertoires showed none. In monozygotic twins, out-of-frame TCR alpha sharing was systematically underestimated by recombination models, although the models agreed with sharing between unrelated individuals.

This clonotype was detected only a few times. Its target antigen remains unknown. Per-base qualities were not stored, and no clone one base away is much larger. Every donor in the study was a healthy Caucasian. The twin cohort comprised three pairs of female monozygotic twins, all aged roughly 18 to 30 years. Positive isolation kits from Invitrogen were used to isolate the CD4+ and CD8+ T cell populations. The same data also went into a second study, on yellow fever vaccine responses in identical twins. Per that second paper: According to the authors, in identical twins the way T cells responded to vaccination appeared partly convergent and partly personalized. In the study, vaccine-responding T cell clones were precisely tracked in identical twins.

The specimen was CD4+ T cells sorted from blood. This sequence uses TRBV19 and TRBJ2-1; the junction holds 7 bases that match TRBD2. The sequence derives from a woman under 30 in good health. The DNA is TGTGCCAGTAGTAATTCAATGTGGGACTACCACAATGAGCAGTTCTTC. The resulting protein is CASSNSMWDYHNEQFF.